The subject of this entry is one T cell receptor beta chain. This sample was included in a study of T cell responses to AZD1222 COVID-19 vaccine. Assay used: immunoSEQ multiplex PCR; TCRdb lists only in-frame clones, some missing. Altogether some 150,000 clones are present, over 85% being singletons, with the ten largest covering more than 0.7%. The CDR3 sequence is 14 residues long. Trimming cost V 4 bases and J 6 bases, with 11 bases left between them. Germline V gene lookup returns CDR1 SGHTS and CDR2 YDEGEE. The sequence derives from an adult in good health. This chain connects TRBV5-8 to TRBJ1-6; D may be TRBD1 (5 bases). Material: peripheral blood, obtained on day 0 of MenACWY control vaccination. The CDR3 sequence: CASSPRQINSPLHF. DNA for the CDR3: TGTGCCAGCAGCCCGAGACAGATTAATTCACCCCTCCACTTT.